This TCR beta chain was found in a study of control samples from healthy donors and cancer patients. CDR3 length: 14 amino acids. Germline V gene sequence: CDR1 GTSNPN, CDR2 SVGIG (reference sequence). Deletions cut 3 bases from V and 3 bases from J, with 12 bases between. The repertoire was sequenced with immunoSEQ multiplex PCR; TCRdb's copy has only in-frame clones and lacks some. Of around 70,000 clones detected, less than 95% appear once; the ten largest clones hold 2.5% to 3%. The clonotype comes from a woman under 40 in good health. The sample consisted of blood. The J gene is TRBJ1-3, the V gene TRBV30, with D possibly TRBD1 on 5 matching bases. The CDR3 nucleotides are TGTGCCTGGAGCGCCGACAGTTTTGGAAACACCATATATTTT. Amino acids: CAWSADSFGNTIYF.